The sequence of this T cell receptor (beta chain) was determined in a study of control samples from healthy donors and cancer patients. The V gene's germline CDR1 is MRHNA and CDR2 SNTAGT. Trimming left V 4 bases short and J 4 bases short, with 22 bases between. CDR3 length equals 17 residues. Using immunoSEQ multiplex PCR, the repertoire was profiled, and TCRdb retains in-frame clones only, with some absent. Of 120,000 or so clones in the sample, roughly 92% are singletons; the top ten hold 0.5% to 0.7%. The sample taken for sequencing was PBMCs. The V gene is TRBV6-4, the J gene TRBJ1-2; no reliable D call. This sequence was found in a man of 80 years or more with head and neck cancer. This chain's CDR3 is CASSGAAREGTFYGYTF. CDR3 in DNA: TGTGCCAGCAGTGGGGCGGCGCGGGAAGGAACCTTCTATGGCTACACCTTC.